Below are 10 T cell receptor beta chains sequenced from a single sample in a study of T cell changes during pregnancy in multiple sclerosis. Profiled with immunoSEQ multiplex PCR; TCRdb holds only in-frame clones, not every one. This sample has around 75,000 clones, with 89% found just once. The starting material was peripheral blood, obtained in the first trimester of pregnancy. These TCRs come from a female donor in good health, enrolled as a control in a pregnancy study.

This chain uses TRBV6-5 with TRBJ1-5; D unclear. Germline V gene sequence: CDR1 MNHEY, CDR2 SVGAGI. Between the trimmed V and J ends, which lost 0 bases and 6 bases, there was a span of 6 bases. The CDR3 spans 13 residues. The CDR3 nucleotides are TGTGCCAGCAGTTACTCGAGGGCTCAGCCCCAGCATTTT. This gives the protein CASSYSRAQPQHF.

This clone was detected a few times. V gene TRBV11-2 combines with J gene TRBJ1-5; D may be TRBD1 (6 bases). The CDR3 covers 14 residues. In germline, CDR1 is SGHAT, CDR2 FQNNGV. V was pared by 5 bases and J by 3 bases, with 11 bases between. The CDR3 loop is CASSPDSTNQPQHF. CDR3 bases: TGTGCCAGCAGCCCGGACAGCACCAATCAGCCCCAGCATTTT.

The chain is built from TRBV6-5 and TRBJ1-1, with 7 bases aligning to TRBD1. The V and J ends lost 6 bases and 5 bases, in that order; junction bases with no gene match: 6. The CDR3 covers 13 residues. Germline V CDR1 and CDR2: MNHEY, SVGAGI. CDR3 amino acids: CASRKTDRTEAFF. In DNA, the CDR3 is TGTGCCAGCAGGAAGACGGACAGGACTGAAGCTTTCTTT.

This clone was seen once. V usage is TRBV5-4 and J usage is TRBJ2-6; D is undetermined. Between the trimmed V and J ends, which lost 4 bases and 1 base, there was a span of 15 bases. CDR1 and CDR2 (germline): SGHNT, YYREEE (reference sequence). The CDR3 covers 17 residues. CDR3 region: CASSDPPTPSGANVLTF. CDR3 DNA: TGTGCCAGCAGCGATCCGCCGACACCTTCTGGGGCCAACGTCCTGACTTTC.

This chain's CDR3 is CASSPGEDTDTQYF. The CDR3 DNA is TGTGCCAGCAGCCCCGGGGAGGACACAGATACGCAGTATTTT. This chain joins TRBV5-4 and TRBJ2-3; TRBD2 might be the D (6 bases). Germline V gives CDR1 SGHNT, CDR2 YYREEE (reference sequence). V was pared by 4 bases and J by 2 bases, with 11 bases between. This CDR3 has 14 residues.

This clone was counted a single time. This chain uses TRBV5-1 with TRBJ2-7, with 8 nucleotides matching TRBD1. V lost 0 bases and J lost 4; bases outside the gene matches: 3. CDR1 is SGHRS, CDR2 YFSETQ, per germline. The CDR3 contains 14 residues. In nucleotides, the CDR3 is TGCGCCAGCAGCTTGGTCGGACAGGGTTACGAGCAGTACTTC. This sequence encodes CASSLVGQGYEQYF.

The V and J genes are TRBV28 and TRBJ2-3, with TRBD2 matching 7 bases. Germline CDR1 and CDR2: MDHEN and SYDVKM. The V gene end was trimmed by 2 bases and the J gene end by 4 bases; junction bases not matched to a gene: 6. CDR3 length: 15 amino acids. CDR3 nucleotides: TGTGCCAGCAGTTTAGGGGCAGGGAGGGCAGATACGCAGTATTTT. Protein sequence: CASSLGAGRADTQYF.

V and J are TRBV6-5 and TRBJ1-1; a possible D gene is TRBD1 (6 bases). Between the trimmed V and J ends, which lost 5 bases and 0 bases, there was a span of 10 bases. This CDR3 spans 14 amino acids. Germline loops: CDR1 MNHEY, CDR2 SVGAGI. The CDR3 sequence: CASSRTALNTEAFF. The DNA of the CDR3 is TGTGCCAGCAGTCGGACAGCCCTGAACACTGAAGCTTTCTTT.

This chain joins TRBV6-5 and TRBJ1-1, with a weak D call TRBD1 (5 bases). The CDR3 has 14 residues. Germline V CDR1 and CDR2: MNHEY, SVGAGI. The germline V and J ends were trimmed by 4 bases and 3 bases, with 12 bases remaining between them. The CDR3 DNA is TGTGCCAGCAGTTTGGCCCGGGGGTACACTGAAGCTTTCTTT. Residues: CASSLARGYTEAFF.

The chain combines TRBV15 with TRBJ1-2, with TRBD1 matching 10 bases. This CDR3 is 18 amino acids long. Trimming at V came to 5 bases and at J to 1 base, leaving 13 bases not matched to a gene. Germline assignment: CDR1 LNHNV and CDR2 YYDKDF (reference sequence). The CDR3 spells CATSDPGQGISFNYGYTF. CDR3 coding DNA: TGTGCCACCAGCGACCCGGGACAGGGGATCTCTTTTAACTATGGCTACACCTTC.